Each of the 5 T cell receptor beta chains below was sequenced from the same sample in a study of blood T cell repertoires in COVID-19. Measured with immunoSEQ multiplex PCR; TCRdb has only the in-frame clones, and not every one. The table shows 65,000 to 85,000 clones, with around nine tenths occurring only once. The specimen sequenced was peripheral blood. The receptors here all came from a human donor in a cohort sampled during active COVID-19.

The chain is built from TRBV19 and TRBJ1-6, with a possible D match to TRBD1 (6 bases). The germline V and J ends were trimmed by 5 bases and 2 bases, with 13 bases remaining between them. This CDR3 region has 16 residues. CDR1 is LNHDA and CDR2 is SQIVND in the germline V gene (reference sequence). The CDR3 protein is CASSLDGTPYNSPLHF. DNA for the CDR3: TGTGCCAGTAGTTTGGACGGGACACCCTATAATTCACCCCTCCACTTT.

The chain recombines TRBV7-8 with TRBJ2-1; 9 bases line up with TRBD2. This CDR3 has 15 residues. Germline CDR1 and CDR2: SGHVS and FQNEAQ. Losses at the gene ends were 5 bases for V and 7 bases for J; bases not matched to a gene: 9. CDR3 bases: TGTGCCAGCAGCCTCCCGGCGGGGGGGCCTAATGAGCAGTTCTTC. Its translation: CASSLPAGGPNEQFF. Combining the CDR3 with reference TRBV7-8 and TRBJ2-1 gives the whole variable domain GAGVSQSPRYKVAKRGQDVALRCDPISGHVSLFWYQQALGQGPEFLTYFQNEAQLDKSGLPSDRFFAERPEGSVSTLKIQRTQQEDSAVYLCASSLPAGGPNEQFFGPGTRLTVL.

This chain links TRBV5-1 with TRBJ2-4, with 7 bases identical to TRBD1. Looked up from germline, CDR1 is SGHRS and CDR2 is YFSETQ. V dropped 3 bases and J dropped 6; count of bases not matched to a gene: 9. The CDR3 contains 15 residues. The CDR3 sequence: CASSSLTGPGNIQYF. CDR3 DNA sequence: TGCGCCAGCAGCTCATTGACAGGGCCTGGAAACATTCAGTACTTC.

The V gene is TRBV19, the J gene TRBJ2-2, with D perhaps matching TRBD1 (5 bases). Germline lookup yields CDR1 LNHDA and CDR2 SQIVND (reference sequence). The CDR3 has 12 residues. Trimming stripped 4 bases from V and 8 bases from J, with 8 bases between. CDR3 in amino acids: CASSKQAGELFF. For the CDR3, the DNA is TGTGCCAGTAGTAAACAGGCGGGGGAGCTGTTTTTT. The whole variable domain, filled in from reference TRBV19 and TRBJ2-2, reads DGGITQSPKYLFRKEGQNVTLSCEQNLNHDAMYWYRQDPGQGLRLIYYSQIVNDFQKGDIAEGYSVSREKKESFPLTVTSAQKNPTAFYLCASSKQAGELFFGEGSRLTVL.

The chain has TRBV7-3 and TRBJ2-1, with a weak D call TRBD2 (5 bases). V lost 4 bases to trimming and J lost 2 bases, with 15 bases between them. Germline lookup yields CDR1 SGHTA and CDR2 FQGTGA. The CDR3 is made up of 16 amino acids. CDR3 bases: TGTGCCAGCAGCTCCGACTATTTTGGGGCCTACAATGAGCAGTTCTTC. Protein sequence: CASSSDYFGAYNEQFF.